A selection of T cell receptor beta chains follows, all from one sample in a study of cytomegalovirus exposure and HLA in healthy donors. The method was immunoSEQ multiplex PCR; TCRdb's version includes in-frame clones alone and lacks a portion of them. The table lists some 150,000 clones, around four fifths of them singletons. The sequencing sample was made of PBMCs. Every receptor here comes from a man aged 35 to 55 in good health and CMV-seronegative. The CDR3 runs from the conserved cysteine through the conserved F or W. Fields, in order: CDR3 DNA, CDR3 protein, J gene, clone size, D gene, V gene. The D gene is left open where the match is weak. Only part of the rows carry a size: once, few, many, or a class if the clone is expanded.

TGTGCCAGCAGCTTGGGAGCGGGAGTCAAGGGCGGGGAGCTGTTTTTT CASSLGAGVKGGELFF TRBJ2-2 . TRBD2 TRBV7-3
TGTGCCAGCAGCTTATATGGGACAAAGGGTAGCACAGATACGCAGTATTTT CASSLYGTKGSTDTQYF TRBJ2-3 . . TRBV7-3
TGTGCCAGCAGTTACAATCCTGACCGATCCGGGACTAGCATTTACAATGAGCAGTTCTTC CASSYNPDRSGTSIYNEQFF TRBJ2-1 . TRBD2 TRBV27
TGTGCCAGCAGTTATGGCGGTAGCTCCTACGAGCAGTACTTC CASSYGGSSYEQYF TRBJ2-7 . . TRBV27
TGTGCCAGCAGTGTACAGGGAAACATTCAGTACTTC CASSVQGNIQYF TRBJ2-4 . . TRBV2
TGTGCCAGCAGCTTGTATCTAGCGGGGCCCTACAATGAGCAGTTCTTC CASSLYLAGPYNEQFF TRBJ2-1 . TRBD2 TRBV7-2
TGCGCCAGCAGCTTACAGGGTGCTAGCAATCAGCCCCAGCATTTT CASSLQGASNQPQHF TRBJ1-5 . . TRBV5-1
TGTGCCAGCAGCTCCTGGACAGGGGATGGTACAATAGGCTACACCTTC CASSSWTGDGTIGYTF TRBJ1-2 . TRBD1 TRBV5-5
TGTGCCAGCAGTGAGGCTTTCAACTATGGCTACACCTTC CASSEAFNYGYTF TRBJ1-2 . . TRBV27
TGTGCCAGCAGCTTTTGCGGGAGGGCCTGCGAGCAGTACTTC CASSFCGRACEQYF TRBJ2-7 . TRBD2 TRBV7-3
TGTGCCAGCACCGGGAGAGAGGGAACCCACGAGCAGTACTTC CASTGREGTHEQYF TRBJ2-7 . . TRBV11-2
TGCAGCGTCCCGGGGGAAAATTCGGAGACCCAGTACTTC CSVPGENSETQYF TRBJ2-5 . . TRBV29-1
TGTGCCAGCAGCCAAGGAGGGGGCTACGAGCAGTACTTC CASSQGGGYEQYF TRBJ2-7 . . TRBV14
TGTGCCAGCAGCTTAAGAGGTCTTCAAGAGACCCAGTACTTC CASSLRGLQETQYF TRBJ2-5 . . TRBV7-2
TGTGCCAGCAGCCCTGTCAGGTTTTGGTCGAACACTGAAGCTTTCTTT CASSPVRFWSNTEAFF TRBJ1-1 . . TRBV7-9
TGCGCCAGCAGCAAGATAGCGGGAGGTATCACAGATACGCAGTATTTT CASSKIAGGITDTQYF TRBJ2-3 . TRBD2 TRBV5-1
TGTGCCAGCAGCCGGGTGGGCAGGGGCACAGATACGCAGTATTTT CASSRVGRGTDTQYF TRBJ2-3 once . TRBV11-2
TGTGCCAGCAGGAACAGGATGCCCTCTGGAAACACCATATATTTT CASRNRMPSGNTIYF TRBJ1-3 once . TRBV2
TGCGCCAGCAGCCAAGATTACCCCCCCGGGACCACAGGGCCCCCCCTCCACTTT CASSQDYPPGTTGPPLHF TRBJ1-6 . . TRBV4-3
TGTGCCAGCACCCCTGGGCCTTACAATGAGCAGTTCTTC CASTPGPYNEQFF TRBJ2-1 . . TRBV6-5
TGTGCCAGCAGCGTAGGCGCTTTAGCGGGGGGCCAAGAGACCCAGTACTTC CASSVGALAGGQETQYF TRBJ2-5 . TRBD2 TRBV9
TGTGCCAGCAGCCCCGTGGGAAACACCATATATTTT CASSPVGNTIYF TRBJ1-3 . . TRBV6-6
TGTGCCAGCAGTTACTCAGCTGATAGCAATCAGCCCCAGCATTTT CASSYSADSNQPQHF TRBJ1-5 . . TRBV6-5
TGTGCCAGCAGCCCGGCGGCTAGCACAGATACGCAGTATTTT CASSPAASTDTQYF TRBJ2-3 . . TRBV11-3
TGTGCCAGCAGCTCTGGGACAGGCGACGAGCAGTACTTC CASSSGTGDEQYF TRBJ2-7 . TRBD1 TRBV7-9